This is a list of T cell receptor beta chains from one sample in a study of blood T cell repertoires in COVID-19. Measured with immunoSEQ multiplex PCR; TCRdb has only the in-frame clones, and not every one. The sample carries 50,000 to 55,000 clones, 85% to 90% recorded once. Sequencing used peripheral blood. Receptors were obtained from a man in his 60s with acute or convalescent COVID-19. Both conserved end residues are part of each CDR3. Each record gives: D gene, clone size, J gene, V gene, CDR3 DNA, CDR3 protein. D genes are given only for firm matches. Not all rows give a size; the values are once, few, many and, for expanded clones, a class.

d_gene: TRBD2; abundance: .; j_gene: TRBJ2-1; v_gene: TRBV24-1; CDR3nt: TGTGCCACCAGCAGCGGGAAACGAATCTATGGATTTGGGCAGTTCTTC; CDR3aa: CATSSGKRIYGFGQFF
d_gene: TRBD2; abundance: few; j_gene: TRBJ2-2; v_gene: TRBV3-1/TRBV3-2; CDR3nt: TGTGCCAGCAGCCGAGGGACTAGCGGGGGCGTGGGCTCGGGTGAGCTGTTTTTT; CDR3aa: CASSRGTSGGVGSGELFF
d_gene: .; abundance: .; j_gene: TRBJ1-1; v_gene: TRBV25-1; CDR3nt: TGTGCCGCCGGGTCGAACACTGAAGCTTTCTTT; CDR3aa: CAAGSNTEAFF
d_gene: .; abundance: .; j_gene: TRBJ2-3; v_gene: TRBV28; CDR3nt: TGTGCCAGCAGTCTGCTAGCGACGCTCACAGATACGCAGTATTTT; CDR3aa: CASSLLATLTDTQYF
d_gene: .; abundance: .; j_gene: TRBJ1-1; v_gene: TRBV27; CDR3nt: TGTGCCAGCAGCACTCGGCCCAGGGACACTGAAGCTTTCTTT; CDR3aa: CASSTRPRDTEAFF
d_gene: .; abundance: .; j_gene: TRBJ2-1; v_gene: TRBV9; CDR3nt: TGTGCCAGCAGCGCTCGGAGGCGCGGCTACAATGAGCAGTTCTTC; CDR3aa: CASSARRRGYNEQFF
d_gene: .; abundance: once; j_gene: TRBJ1-5; v_gene: TRBV30; CDR3nt: TGTGCCTGGAGTCCATCCTGGGGCGGACGTCACAATCAGCCCCAGCATTTT; CDR3aa: CAWSPSWGGRHNQPQHF
d_gene: TRBD1; abundance: .; j_gene: TRBJ1-1; v_gene: TRBV4-2; CDR3nt: TGTGCCAGCAGCCAAGGACATACAGGGGGTATCACTGAAGCTTTCTTT; CDR3aa: CASSQGHTGGITEAFF
d_gene: .; abundance: .; j_gene: TRBJ1-1; v_gene: TRBV7-9; CDR3nt: TGTGCCAGCAGCTTAGTTCAGGGCACTGAAGCTTTCTTT; CDR3aa: CASSLVQGTEAFF
d_gene: TRBD1; abundance: .; j_gene: TRBJ2-7; v_gene: TRBV25-1; CDR3nt: TGTGCCAGCGCTCCGGGACAGGCCTACGAGCAGTACTTC; CDR3aa: CASAPGQAYEQYF
d_gene: TRBD2; abundance: .; j_gene: TRBJ2-2; v_gene: TRBV7-6; CDR3nt: TGTGCCAGCAGCTTAAATGGGGGGGGACTTCCGAACACCGGGGAGCTGTTTTTT; CDR3aa: CASSLNGGGLPNTGELFF
d_gene: TRBD1; abundance: .; j_gene: TRBJ2-3; v_gene: TRBV10-3; CDR3nt: TGTGCCATCAGTGACCCGGGACAGGGGGACTACACAGATACGCAGTATTTT; CDR3aa: CAISDPGQGDYTDTQYF
d_gene: TRBD1; abundance: .; j_gene: TRBJ2-2; v_gene: TRBV27; CDR3nt: TGTGCCAGCAGCCTGGGACAGCTGAACACCGGGGAGCTGTTTTTT; CDR3aa: CASSLGQLNTGELFF
d_gene: TRBD2; abundance: .; j_gene: TRBJ2-7; v_gene: TRBV6-5; CDR3nt: TGTGCCAGCAGTTACCAAGCGGGAGGGCCCGGCGAGCAGTACTTC; CDR3aa: CASSYQAGGPGEQYF
d_gene: .; abundance: .; j_gene: TRBJ2-1; v_gene: TRBV7-9; CDR3nt: TGTGCCAGCAGCGTTACCCACGGGGATGAGCAGTTCTTC; CDR3aa: CASSVTHGDEQFF
d_gene: TRBD2; abundance: .; j_gene: TRBJ2-2; v_gene: TRBV5-1; CDR3nt: TGCGCCAGCAGCCGCACACCTAGCGGACCCACCGGGGAGCTGTTTTTT; CDR3aa: CASSRTPSGPTGELFF
d_gene: .; abundance: .; j_gene: TRBJ2-1; v_gene: TRBV29-1; CDR3nt: TGCAGCGTTGGCCAGGGGCCCTACAATGAGCAGTTCTTC; CDR3aa: CSVGQGPYNEQFF
d_gene: .; abundance: few; j_gene: TRBJ2-7; v_gene: TRBV11-3; CDR3nt: TGTGCCAGCAGCTTCCGGCGCAGGCGCCGGCCCTACGAGCAGTACTTC; CDR3aa: CASSFRRRRRPYEQYF
d_gene: TRBD1; abundance: .; j_gene: TRBJ2-7; v_gene: TRBV6-1; CDR3nt: TGTGCCAGCAGTAAAGGGACAGCTTCCTACGAGCAGTACTTC; CDR3aa: CASSKGTASYEQYF
d_gene: .; abundance: .; j_gene: TRBJ2-7; v_gene: TRBV30; CDR3nt: TGTGCCTGGAAAGACAGCTACGAGCAGTACTTC; CDR3aa: CAWKDSYEQYF
d_gene: TRBD2; abundance: .; j_gene: TRBJ2-1; v_gene: TRBV19; CDR3nt: TGTGCCAGTAGTAGTAGCGGGAGGGCCGGGATCGTTGAGCAGTTCTTC; CDR3aa: CASSSSGRAGIVEQFF
d_gene: TRBD1; abundance: once; j_gene: TRBJ1-1; v_gene: TRBV18; CDR3nt: TGTGCCAGCTCAGACAGGGCGAGGACTGAAGCTTTCTTT; CDR3aa: CASSDRARTEAFF
d_gene: .; abundance: .; j_gene: TRBJ2-2; v_gene: TRBV5-4; CDR3nt: TGTGCCAGCAGCCAAAGACTGGGAGGACTCGCCGGGGAGCTGTTTTTT; CDR3aa: CASSQRLGGLAGELFF
d_gene: .; abundance: .; j_gene: TRBJ1-2; v_gene: TRBV29-1; CDR3nt: TGCAGCGGAACTACAGGGTTGACCTATGGCTACACCTTC; CDR3aa: CSGTTGLTYGYTF
d_gene: TRBD2; abundance: .; j_gene: TRBJ2-3; v_gene: TRBV4-1; CDR3nt: TGCGCCAGCAGCCCCCGACTAGCGGGAAGCACAGATACGCAGTATTTT; CDR3aa: CASSPRLAGSTDTQYF
d_gene: TRBD2; abundance: .; j_gene: TRBJ2-1; v_gene: TRBV10-2; CDR3nt: TGCGCCAGCACTGAGGTGGCTAGCGGGAGGTGGTGGAATGAGCAGTTCTTC; CDR3aa: CASTEVASGRWWNEQFF
d_gene: TRBD2; abundance: .; j_gene: TRBJ2-1; v_gene: TRBV18; CDR3nt: TGTGCCAGCTCACCGGGACTAGCAGGCAATGAGCAGTTCTTC; CDR3aa: CASSPGLAGNEQFF
d_gene: .; abundance: few; j_gene: TRBJ2-2; v_gene: TRBV19; CDR3nt: TGTGCCAGTAGGTCTCGGCAGGGAACATCCGGGGAGCTGTTTTTT; CDR3aa: CASRSRQGTSGELFF
d_gene: .; abundance: .; j_gene: TRBJ2-7; v_gene: TRBV19; CDR3nt: TGTGCCAGTAGTCTGACAGCCAGCTCCTACGAGCAGTACTTC; CDR3aa: CASSLTASSYEQYF
d_gene: .; abundance: .; j_gene: TRBJ2-7; v_gene: TRBV30; CDR3nt: TGTGCCTGGGGGGGGGCCCCGAAAGGGCAGTACTTC; CDR3aa: CAWGGAPKGQYF
d_gene: TRBD1; abundance: once; j_gene: TRBJ1-1; v_gene: TRBV5-1; CDR3nt: TGCGCCAGCAGCCCCACGGCCGGGACAGAGAACACTGAAGCTTTCTTT; CDR3aa: CASSPTAGTENTEAFF
d_gene: .; abundance: .; j_gene: TRBJ2-3; v_gene: TRBV15; CDR3nt: TGTGCCACCAGCAGAGCCCCAGGGGTGGGCACAGATACGCAGTATTTT; CDR3aa: CATSRAPGVGTDTQYF
d_gene: .; abundance: .; j_gene: TRBJ2-5; v_gene: TRBV7-9; CDR3nt: TGTGCCAGCAGCTTAGCGGGAGTAGAGACCCAGTACTTC; CDR3aa: CASSLAGVETQYF
d_gene: TRBD1; abundance: .; j_gene: TRBJ1-1; v_gene: TRBV3-1/TRBV3-2; CDR3nt: TGTGCCAGCAGCCGAGGACAGGAGACCACTGAAGCTTTCTTT; CDR3aa: CASSRGQETTEAFF
d_gene: .; abundance: .; j_gene: TRBJ1-5; v_gene: TRBV24-1; CDR3nt: TGTGCCACCAGTGGGGCAGGGGCGGTCAATCAGCCCCAGCATTTT; CDR3aa: CATSGAGAVNQPQHF
d_gene: TRBD2; abundance: once; j_gene: TRBJ2-1; v_gene: TRBV7-9; CDR3nt: TGTGCCAGCAGCTTTGGACTAGCGGCTTTTTACTCCTACAATGAGCAGTTCTTC; CDR3aa: CASSFGLAAFYSYNEQFF
d_gene: .; abundance: few; j_gene: TRBJ1-1; v_gene: TRBV27; CDR3nt: TGTGCCAGCAGTTTAGACGGGGGAGTTGAGGCTTTCTTT; CDR3aa: CASSLDGGVEAFF
d_gene: .; abundance: .; j_gene: TRBJ1-1; v_gene: TRBV3-1/TRBV3-2; CDR3nt: TGTGCCAGCAGCCAAGATCTGCGTAGCACTGAAGCTTTCTTT; CDR3aa: CASSQDLRSTEAFF
d_gene: TRBD2; abundance: once; j_gene: TRBJ2-3; v_gene: TRBV5-1; CDR3nt: TGCGCCAGCAGCTTGGTTCCGGGAGGTTCCGGAGATACGCAGTATTTT; CDR3aa: CASSLVPGGSGDTQYF
d_gene: .; abundance: .; j_gene: TRBJ2-5; v_gene: TRBV29-1; CDR3nt: TGCAGCGTCCGCCTTACGGGATCGGAGACCCAGTACTTC; CDR3aa: CSVRLTGSETQYF
d_gene: TRBD2; abundance: .; j_gene: TRBJ2-2; v_gene: TRBV9; CDR3nt: TGTGCCAGCAGTCGACTAGCGGGAGTAACCGGGGAGCTGTTTTTT; CDR3aa: CASSRLAGVTGELFF
d_gene: .; abundance: .; j_gene: TRBJ1-2; v_gene: TRBV28; CDR3nt: TGTGCCAGCAGTTTGAGAGTGTTCTATGGCTACACCTTC; CDR3aa: CASSLRVFYGYTF
d_gene: TRBD2; abundance: .; j_gene: TRBJ2-7; v_gene: TRBV7-3; CDR3nt: TGTGCCAGCAGCTCTGGGACTAGCAACTACGAGCAGTACTTC; CDR3aa: CASSSGTSNYEQYF
d_gene: .; abundance: .; j_gene: TRBJ1-2; v_gene: TRBV6-5; CDR3nt: TGTGCCAGCAGTTACAGGGAGGGCTATGGCTACACCTTC; CDR3aa: CASSYREGYGYTF
d_gene: TRBD1; abundance: .; j_gene: TRBJ1-1; v_gene: TRBV7-9; CDR3nt: TGTGCCAGCAGACCACAGGGGAGGATACCGAACACTGAAGCTTTCTTT; CDR3aa: CASRPQGRIPNTEAFF
d_gene: .; abundance: .; j_gene: TRBJ2-7; v_gene: TRBV5-4; CDR3nt: TGTGCCATCACCCGGGCAGGGGCGTACGAGCAGTACTTC; CDR3aa: CAITRAGAYEQYF
d_gene: TRBD1; abundance: .; j_gene: TRBJ1-2; v_gene: TRBV2; CDR3nt: TGTGCCAGCAGTTGGGACAGGGGGAATGGCTACACCTTC; CDR3aa: CASSWDRGNGYTF
d_gene: TRBD1; abundance: .; j_gene: TRBJ2-7; v_gene: TRBV19; CDR3nt: TGTGCCAGTAGTATCGGTCAGGGGGCCCACGAGCAGTACTTC; CDR3aa: CASSIGQGAHEQYF
d_gene: .; abundance: .; j_gene: TRBJ1-3; v_gene: TRBV6-1; CDR3nt: TGTGCCAGCAGTGAAGGTTTTCAGGGCCGTGACTCTGGAAACACCATATATTTT; CDR3aa: CASSEGFQGRDSGNTIYF
d_gene: TRBD2; abundance: once; j_gene: TRBJ2-1; v_gene: TRBV7-2; CDR3nt: TGTGCCAGCAGCTTAGGGGGGACTAGGGCTGGCGGTGAGCAGTTCTTC; CDR3aa: CASSLGGTRAGGEQFF
d_gene: .; abundance: .; j_gene: TRBJ1-5; v_gene: TRBV10-3; CDR3nt: TGTGCCATCAGTGAAATAAGCTCCGGGCCCCAGCATTTT; CDR3aa: CAISEISSGPQHF
d_gene: .; abundance: .; j_gene: TRBJ1-5; v_gene: TRBV5-3; CDR3nt: TGTGCCAGAAGCTTGCTTTGGGTTCGGGGGAAGTCTAGTCAGCCCCAGCATTTT; CDR3aa: CARSLLWVRGKSSQPQHF
d_gene: .; abundance: .; j_gene: TRBJ1-1; v_gene: TRBV18; CDR3nt: TGTGCCAGCTCGCGGACACTTGACACTGAAGCTTTCTTT; CDR3aa: CASSRTLDTEAFF
d_gene: .; abundance: .; j_gene: TRBJ2-7; v_gene: TRBV30; CDR3nt: TGTGCCTGGAGGCGGACACCTAGTATCGACGAGCAGTACTTC; CDR3aa: CAWRRTPSIDEQYF
d_gene: TRBD2; abundance: few; j_gene: TRBJ2-7; v_gene: TRBV28; CDR3nt: TGTGCCAGCAGTTTACCGGGGGGACTAGCGGGAACGACCTACGAGCAGTACTTC; CDR3aa: CASSLPGGLAGTTYEQYF
d_gene: TRBD2; abundance: .; j_gene: TRBJ2-1; v_gene: TRBV15; CDR3nt: TGTGCCACCAGCAGATCACCGGGACTAGCGGGAGCCAACAATGAGCAGTTCTTC; CDR3aa: CATSRSPGLAGANNEQFF
d_gene: .; abundance: few; j_gene: TRBJ2-5; v_gene: TRBV19; CDR3nt: TGTGCCAGTAGTATAGACTCCTCCGTAGAGACCCAGTACTTC; CDR3aa: CASSIDSSVETQYF
d_gene: TRBD1; abundance: .; j_gene: TRBJ2-1; v_gene: TRBV6-1; CDR3nt: TGTGCCAGCAGTGAGGACAGGCTAAACAATGAGCAGTTCTTC; CDR3aa: CASSEDRLNNEQFF
d_gene: TRBD1; abundance: .; j_gene: TRBJ2-1; v_gene: TRBV6-5; CDR3nt: TGTGCCAGCAGTAGTTTCCGGACAGGGGTCAATGAGCAGTTCTTC; CDR3aa: CASSSFRTGVNEQFF
d_gene: TRBD2; abundance: .; j_gene: TRBJ2-7; v_gene: TRBV27; CDR3nt: TGTGCCAGCAGTTGGGGGGCTAGCGGGAGTGGGATCTACGAGCAGTACTTC; CDR3aa: CASSWGASGSGIYEQYF